This passage covers 26 T cell receptor beta chains from one sample sequenced in a study of cytomegalovirus exposure and HLA in healthy donors. Using immunoSEQ multiplex PCR, the repertoire was profiled, and TCRdb retains in-frame clones only, with some absent. The table has approximately 71,000 clones, about 90% seen once. Specimen: PBMCs. These receptors all stem from a man in his late teens or twenties in good health and CMV-seronegative.

This clone has just one count. This chain joins TRBV9 and TRBJ1-4; 7 bases line up with TRBD1. Per the germline V gene, CDR1 is SGDLS and CDR2 is YYNGEE. J lost 5 bases, V lost 4 bases, and 8 bases had no gene match. This CDR3 contains 15 residues. The CDR3 protein is CASSTTGTENEKLFF. The DNA of the CDR3 is TGTGCCAGCAGCACGACCGGGACAGAGAATGAAAAACTGTTTTTT.

The CDR3: CASSRLGVSGSSLYQETQYF. The CDR3 DNA follows: TGTGCCAGCAGCCGCCTCGGAGTTAGCGGGAGCTCCCTGTACCAAGAGACCCAGTACTTC. The chain links TRBV28 to TRBJ2-5, with 9 positions matching TRBD2. The CDR3 is 20 residues long. After removal of 6 bases from V and 0 bases from J, the junction contained 20 bases not matched to a gene. The V gene's germline CDR1 is MDHEN and CDR2 SYDVKM. Based on the CDR3 plus reference TRBV28 and TRBJ2-5, the full variable domain is DVKVTQSSRYLVKRTGEKVFLECVQDMDHENMFWYRQDPGLGLRLIYFSYDVKMKEKGDIPEGYSVSREKKERFSLILESASTNQTSMYLCASSRLGVSGSSLYQETQYFGPGTRLLVL.

This chain connects TRBV5-6 to TRBJ1-2, with D possibly TRBD1 on 6 matching bases. CDR3 length: 15 amino acids. Trimming cost V 2 bases and J 1 base, with 12 bases left between them. Looked up from germline, CDR1 is SGHDT and CDR2 is YYEEEE. CDR3: CASSFRGGDNYGYTF. The CDR3, as DNA: TGTGCCAGCAGCTTTAGGGGGGGCGATAACTATGGCTACACCTTC.

This chain's CDR3 is CASSVGSSRGFEAFF. The CDR3 nucleotides are TGTGCCAGCAGCGTAGGTTCCAGTAGGGGCTTTGAAGCTTTCTTT. This rearrangement joins TRBV9 to TRBJ1-1; tentative D call: TRBD1 (5 bases). V was clipped by 0 bases and J by 7 bases, with 16 bases between them. The CDR3 sequence is 15 residues long. Germline CDR1 and CDR2: SGDLS and YYNGEE.

This clone showed up just a few times. The rearrangement joins TRBV9 to TRBJ1-4, with TRBD1 matching over 8 bases. CDR1 SGDLS and CDR2 YYNGEE come from the germline V gene. The CDR3 is 16 amino acids. Unmatched junction bases numbered 11, after V lost 4 bases and J lost 6 bases. CDR3 loop: CASSSHPGTGYEKLFF. CDR3 DNA sequence: TGTGCCAGCAGCTCCCACCCCGGGACAGGTTATGAAAAACTGTTTTTT.

J is TRBJ2-7 and V is TRBV7-2; D gene ambiguous. This CDR3 has 14 residues. Germline lookup yields CDR1 SGHTA and CDR2 FQGNSA. V was shortened by 1 base and J by 0 bases, with 7 bases between the two germline ends. CDR3 coding DNA: TGTGCCAGCAGCTTAGGCAGACTCTCCTACGAGCAGTACTTC. Protein product: CASSLGRLSYEQYF. The whole variable domain, filled in from reference TRBV7-2 and TRBJ2-7, reads GAGVSQSPSNKVTEKGKDVELRCDPISGHTALYWYRQSLGQGLEFLIYFQGNSAPDKSGLPSDRFSAERTGGSVSTLTIQRTQQEDSAVYLCASSLGRLSYEQYFGPGTRLTVT.

This clone was seen once. The CDR3 here is CASSFGVGRLHQPQHF. The CDR3 nucleotides read TGTGCCAGCAGTTTTGGTGTAGGCAGGCTACATCAGCCCCAGCATTTT. The gene calls are TRBV28 and TRBJ1-5; no clear D. This CDR3 comprises 16 residues. Trimming removed 3 bases at V and 5 bases at J, with 17 bases between. Germline values: CDR1 MDHEN, CDR2 SYDVKM.

The gene calls are TRBV28 and TRBJ1-2; D might be TRBD1 (5 bases). This CDR3 contains 13 residues. Germline V gives CDR1 MDHEN, CDR2 SYDVKM. V lost 11 bases and J lost 4, with 17 bases in between. The CDR3 protein is CAGGSGSIYGYTF. The CDR3 DNA sequence: TGTGCCGGGGGGTCAGGGAGTATCTATGGCTACACCTTC.

This chain uses TRBV11-2 with TRBJ2-1; 8 positions agree with TRBD1. The CDR3 consists of 13 residues. The germline CDR1 and CDR2 sequences are SGHAT and FQNNGV. The V gene end was trimmed by 3 bases and the J gene end by 14 bases; junction bases not matched to a gene: 9. The CDR3 bases are TGTGCCAGCAGCTTGTCGGGGGACAGGCGGAAGTTCTTC. This sequence encodes CASSLSGDRRKFF.

The chain has TRBV18 and TRBJ2-5; D may be TRBD1 (6 bases). V was shortened by 0 bases and J by 5 bases, with 13 bases between the two germline ends. The CDR3 is 15 residues long. The germline CDR1 and CDR2 sequences are KGHSH and LQKENI. CDR3 residues: CASSPPQGSRETQYF. Here the CDR3 DNA reads TGTGCCAGCTCACCACCACAGGGATCACGGGAGACCCAGTACTTC.

The genes are TRBV29-1 and TRBJ2-7; a weak D match, TRBD1 (5 bases). Trimming shortened V by 6 bases and J by 3 bases, and 12 bases separated the two germline ends. There are 12 residues in the CDR3. Looked up from germline, CDR1 is SQVTM and CDR2 is ANQGSEA. The CDR3 DNA is TGCAGCGTAGGCCGAGACAGCTACGAGCAGTACTTC. Translated: CSVGRDSYEQYF.

This clone has only one observation. The rearrangement uses TRBV5-1 and TRBJ2-5; D uncertain. V lost 2 bases to trimming and J lost 4 bases, with 6 bases between them. CDR1 is SGHRS, CDR2 YFSETQ, per germline. The CDR3 has 12 amino acids. CDR3 amino acids: CASSFGVETQYF. The CDR3 DNA reads as TGCGCCAGCAGCTTTGGAGTAGAGACCCAGTACTTC.

J is TRBJ2-7 and V is TRBV23-1; D is perhaps TRBD2 (6 bases). TRBV23-1 is identified as an open reading frame with a role that is uncertain. The CDR3 spans 17 residues. Trimming removed 3 bases at V and 0 bases at J, with 18 bases between. The CDR3 sequence is CASSHGGQAQSSYEQYF. In DNA, the CDR3 is TGCGCCAGCAGTCATGGAGGGCAGGCGCAGAGCTCCTACGAGCAGTACTTC.

The V gene is TRBV7-3, the J gene TRBJ2-3; D gene uncertain. In germline, CDR1 is SGHTA, CDR2 FQGTGA. The CDR3 has 17 residues. V was shortened by 1 base and J by 1 base, with 15 bases between the two germline ends. CDR3: CASSLRAISMGTDTQYF. CDR3 sequence (DNA): TGTGCCAGCAGCTTAAGGGCTATCAGCATGGGCACAGATACGCAGTATTTT.

The rearrangement links TRBV7-9 to TRBJ2-7; D is perhaps TRBD2 (5 bases). V was pared by 5 bases and J by 5 bases, with 16 bases between. CDR1 and CDR2 from the germline V gene are SEHNR and FQNEAQ (reference sequence). The CDR3 is 14 residues long. Written as DNA, the CDR3 is TGTGCCAGCAGCCCACTCGGGATTTCCAACGAGCAGTACTTC. This codes for CASSPLGISNEQYF. The full variable domain, rest sourced from reference TRBV7-9 and TRBJ2-7, is DTGVSQNPRHKITKRGQNVTFRCDPISEHNRLYWYRQTLGQGPEFLTYFQNEAQLEKSRLLSDRFSAERPKGSFSTLEIQRTEQGDSAMYLCASSPLGISNEQYFGPGTRLTVT.

This chain joins TRBV7-2 and TRBJ2-7; D possibly corresponds to TRBD1 (6 bases). Trimming took off 2 bases at V and 9 bases at J, with 20 bases between the two ends. The CDR3 runs 15 residues. Germline V gene lookup returns CDR1 SGHTA and CDR2 FQGNSA. The CDR3 region has the DNA TGTGCCAGCAGCTTAAATGGGGGCTCAGTACCTTGGCAGTACTTC. Protein sequence: CASSLNGGSVPWQYF.

This clone was counted a few times. The chain combines TRBV4-3 with TRBJ2-7, with TRBD2 identical over 11 bases. This CDR3 has 15 amino acids. Germline V gene lookup returns CDR1 LGHNA and CDR2 YSLEER. V trimming: 1 base; J trimming: 4 bases; junction bases outside the gene matches: 3. In DNA form, the CDR3 reads TGCGCCAGCAGCCAAGCACTAGCGGGAGCATACGAGCAGTACTTC. Translation: CASSQALAGAYEQYF.

The chain has TRBV11-2 and TRBJ1-4; D is undetermined. Trimming took off 4 bases at V and 8 bases at J, with 20 bases between the two ends. The CDR3 contains 16 residues. Germline loops: CDR1 SGHAT, CDR2 FQNNGV. The CDR3 DNA reads TGTGCCAGCAGCTCGCGAAACACGGACGGGGAGGAAAAACTGTTTTTT. Translation gives CASSSRNTDGEEKLFF.

The chain combines TRBV4-2 with TRBJ2-2, with 9 nucleotides matching TRBD1. The CDR3 is made up of 15 amino acids. Germline CDR1 is LGHNA and CDR2 is YNFKEQ. Germline trimming cut 1 base from V and 3 bases from J; bases unmatched to any gene: 0. The DNA for the CDR3 is TGTGCCAGCAGCCAAGGGACAGGGGACACCGGGGAGCTGTTTTTT. The encoded protein is CASSQGTGDTGELFF.

The gene calls are TRBV7-9 and TRBJ1-3; the match to TRBD1 covers 9 bases. CDR1 and CDR2 from the germline V gene are SEHNR and FQNEAQ (reference sequence). The CDR3 runs to 15 residues. The J segment lost 2 bases and the V segment lost 3 bases, leaving 2 bases of the junction unmatched. For the CDR3, the DNA is TGTGCCAGCAGCTTTGGGGACAGGGCTGGAAACACCATATATTTT. Encoded protein: CASSFGDRAGNTIYF.

The chain recombines TRBV5-1 with TRBJ2-7, with 8 bases matching TRBD1. The CDR3 runs 17 residues. J lost 0 bases, V lost 3 bases, and 11 bases had no gene match. Germline CDR1 reads SGHRS; CDR2 reads YFSETQ. The CDR3 reads CASSSGTGGAGSYEQYF. For the CDR3, the DNA is TGCGCCAGCAGCTCCGGGACAGGCGGTGCGGGCTCCTACGAGCAGTACTTC.

The V and J genes are TRBV19 and TRBJ2-1; possibly TRBD1 for D (6 bases). There are 16 residues in the CDR3. Per the germline V gene, CDR1 is LNHDA and CDR2 is SQIVND (reference sequence). V lost 1 base, J lost 1 base, and 11 bases lay in between. Here the CDR3 DNA reads TGTGCCAGTAGTATAGTGGGGGACATGTCCTACAATGAGCAGTTCTTC. This translates into CASSIVGDMSYNEQFF.

The count of this clone is one. This chain uses TRBV23-1 with TRBJ2-7; TRBD1 might be the D (5 bases). TRBV23-1 carries the ORF label, with uncertain function. The V gene lost 8 bases and the J gene lost 0 bases, with 23 bases spanning the gap. This CDR3 has 17 amino acids. Here the CDR3 reads CASGPRCRAIGSYEQYF. The CDR3 nucleotides are TGCGCCAGCGGACCTAGATGCAGGGCAATAGGCTCCTACGAGCAGTACTTC.

This clone was picked up one time. V and J are TRBV28 and TRBJ2-1; D not certain. Deletions cut 2 bases from V and 3 bases from J, with 11 bases between. The CDR3 has 15 amino acids. Germline CDR1 and CDR2: MDHEN and SYDVKM. The CDR3 here is CASSLLRPGYNEQFF. CDR3 bases: TGTGCCAGCAGTTTACTTCGACCAGGCTACAATGAGCAGTTCTTC.

This clone was seen a handful of times. V and J are TRBV4-2 and TRBJ2-7, with 10 bases identical to TRBD2. Per germline, CDR1 LGHNA and CDR2 YNFKEQ. The J segment lost 0 bases and the V segment lost 6 bases, leaving 5 bases of the junction unmatched. This CDR3 is 15 amino acids long. Here the CDR3 DNA reads TGTGCCAGCAGGTCCCTAGCGGGAGCCTCCTACGAGCAGTACTTC. Protein product: CASRSLAGASYEQYF.

This chain links TRBV7-2 with TRBJ2-3, with 8 bases lining up with TRBD1. This CDR3 region has 15 residues. CDR1 SGHTA and CDR2 FQGNSA come from the germline V gene. V lost 0 bases and J lost 5; bases outside the gene matches: 4. CDR3 DNA: TGTGCCAGCAGCTTAGCCGGACAGGGAAGAGATACGCAGTATTTT. This gives the protein CASSLAGQGRDTQYF.